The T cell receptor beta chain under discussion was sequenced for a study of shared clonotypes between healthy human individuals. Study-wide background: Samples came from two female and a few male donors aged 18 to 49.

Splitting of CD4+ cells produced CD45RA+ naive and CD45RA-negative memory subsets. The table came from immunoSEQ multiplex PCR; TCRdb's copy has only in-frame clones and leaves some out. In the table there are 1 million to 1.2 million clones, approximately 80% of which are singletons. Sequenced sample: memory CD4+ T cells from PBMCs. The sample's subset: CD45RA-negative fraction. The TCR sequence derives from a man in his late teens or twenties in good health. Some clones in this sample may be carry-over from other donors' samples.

CDR3 amino acids: CASSIGGGFNPQHF. The CDR3 nucleotides are TGTGCCAGTAGTATTGGAGGAGGGTTTAACCCCCAGCATTTT. V is TRBV19 and J is TRBJ1-5; D is unclear. The CDR3 is 14 amino acids. The V gene's germline CDR1 is LNHDA and CDR2 SQIVND (reference sequence). The germline V and J ends were trimmed by 3 bases and 10 bases, with 16 bases remaining between them.